This entry describes one TCR beta chain. TCRdb redid the calling of the RT-PCR reads with MiXCR, one entry per CDR3 protein. This sample carries approximately 220,000 distinct CDR3 sequences, about 37% of them seen once, and the ten largest clones take more than 9%. This sample is part of a study of patients and donors after allogeneic stem cell transplantation. CDR1 is KGHSH and CDR2 is LQKENI in the germline V gene. Trimming shortened V by 3 bases and J by 0 bases, and 14 bases separated the two germline ends. There are 17 residues in the CDR3. The sample was blood, either unsorted or a sorted T cell fraction (not recorded which). J is TRBJ1-4 and V is TRBV18; weak D call: TRBD1 (6 bases). The sequence came from a human donor who was either an allogeneic HSCT recipient or a stem cell or donor lymphocyte infusion donor (not recorded which). It is not recorded whose cells these are; they may come from a transplant donor. The CDR3 loop reads CASSPPQGRATNEKLFF. The DNA of the CDR3 is TGTGCCAGCTCACCTCCCCAGGGGAGGGCAACTAATGAAAAACTGTTTTTT.